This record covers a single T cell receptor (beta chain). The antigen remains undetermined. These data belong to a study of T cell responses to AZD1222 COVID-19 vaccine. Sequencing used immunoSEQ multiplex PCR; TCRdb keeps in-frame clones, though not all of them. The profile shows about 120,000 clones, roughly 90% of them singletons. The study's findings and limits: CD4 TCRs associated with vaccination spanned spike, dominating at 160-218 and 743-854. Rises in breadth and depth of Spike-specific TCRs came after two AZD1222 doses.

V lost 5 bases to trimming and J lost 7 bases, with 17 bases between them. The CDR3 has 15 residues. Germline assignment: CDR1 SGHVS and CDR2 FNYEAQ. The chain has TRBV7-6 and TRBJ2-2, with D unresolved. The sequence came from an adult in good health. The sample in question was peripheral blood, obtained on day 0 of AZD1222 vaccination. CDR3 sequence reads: CASSKISTPGGELFF. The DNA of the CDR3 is TGTGCCAGCAGCAAGATTTCTACCCCAGGCGGGGAGCTGTTTTTT.